The sequence of this T cell receptor (beta chain) was determined in a study of technical replicates of blood from a few donors. The method was immunoSEQ multiplex PCR; TCRdb's version includes in-frame clones alone and lacks a portion of them. The sample has around 76,000 clones; about 90% are singletons. The sequencing input was T cells isolated from PBMCs. This sequence was found in a human donor in good health.

This CDR3 is CSVEIARGKDGEQYF. The CDR3 DNA reads TGCAGCGTTGAGATAGCCAGGGGTAAAGACGGCGAGCAGTACTTC. The rearrangement uses TRBV29-1 and TRBJ2-7; TRBD1 might be the D (6 bases). The germline gives CDR1 SQVTM, CDR2 ANQGSEA. The CDR3 loop spans 15 amino acids. V was cut by 3 bases and J by 6 bases, with 21 bases left in between.